Shown below are 2 T cell receptor beta chains from a single sample sequenced in a study of shared clonotypes between healthy human individuals. Clones were sequenced by immunoSEQ multiplex PCR, and TCRdb holds only the in-frame ones, with some missing. The sample lists millions of clones, roughly 92% occurring once. The sample was naive CD4+ T cells sorted from blood. Subset reported: CD45RA+ positively selected. These TCRs come from a man younger than 35 in good health.

V and J are TRBV5-6 and TRBJ2-7; D perhaps matches TRBD1 (6 bases). The CDR3 covers 14 residues. Per the germline V gene, CDR1 is SGHDT and CDR2 is YYEEEE. V dropped 5 bases and J dropped 4 bases, with 16 bases sitting between them. CDR3 coding DNA: TGTGCCAGCAGGGTCCGGGACAATTCATACGAGCAGTACTTC. Translating it yields CASRVRDNSYEQYF.

This rearrangement joins TRBV30 to TRBJ1-5, with TRBD1 matching over 7 bases. Per germline, CDR1 GTSNPN and CDR2 SVGIG (reference sequence). The length of the CDR3 is 14 residues. Trimming cost V 4 bases and J 2 bases; bases outside gene matches: 5. The CDR3 region has the DNA TGTGCCTGGAATGACAGGGCACGCAATCAGCCCCAGCATTTT. This translates into CAWNDRARNQPQHF.